This T cell receptor (beta chain) was captured in a study of T cell responses to AZD1222 COVID-19 vaccine. Assay used: immunoSEQ multiplex PCR; TCRdb lists only in-frame clones, some missing. The sample records 75,000 to 95,000 clones, over 75% being singletons. This clone came up a few times. This CDR3 is built from 15 residues. Trimming at V came to 4 bases and at J to 4 bases, leaving 6 bases not matched to a gene. In germline, CDR1 is ENHRY, CDR2 SYGVKD. The clonotype comes from an adult in good health. The chain carries TRBV10-3 and TRBJ2-7, with 11 bases matching TRBD2. Sequenced here: peripheral blood, sampled on day 0 of AZD1222 vaccination. The CDR3 loop reads CAISVRVAGGYEQYF. For the CDR3, the DNA is TGTGCCATCAGTGTTAGGGTAGCGGGAGGGTACGAGCAGTACTTC.